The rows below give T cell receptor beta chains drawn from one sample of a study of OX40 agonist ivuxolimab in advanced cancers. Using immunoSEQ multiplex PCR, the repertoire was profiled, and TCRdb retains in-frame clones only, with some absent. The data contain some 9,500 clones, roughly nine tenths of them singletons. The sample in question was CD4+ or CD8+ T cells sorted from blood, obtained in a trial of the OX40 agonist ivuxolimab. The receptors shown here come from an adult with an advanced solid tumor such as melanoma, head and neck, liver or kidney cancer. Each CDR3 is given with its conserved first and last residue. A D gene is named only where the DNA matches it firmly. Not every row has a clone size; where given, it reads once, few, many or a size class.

CDR3: CASSSLGGAEKNEQFF
DNA: TGTGCCAGCAGCTCCCTCGGGGGTGCGGAAAAGAATGAGCAGTTCTTC
size: NA
V: TRBV7-9
J: TRBJ2-1
D: NA

CDR3: CACTGQVGYNEQFF
DNA: TGTGCCTGTACGGGACAGGTAGGCTACAATGAGCAGTTCTTC
size: NA
V: TRBV30
J: TRBJ2-1
D: TRBD1

CDR3: CSVGIDRETQYF
DNA: TGCAGCGTCGGGATAGACAGGGAGACCCAGTACTTC
size: NA
V: TRBV29-1
J: TRBJ2-5
D: NA

CDR3: CASSLNSGRYTGELFF
DNA: TGTGCCAGCAGCTTGAATAGCGGGAGGTACACCGGGGAGCTGTTTTTT
size: NA
V: TRBV5-6
J: TRBJ2-2
D: TRBD2

CDR3: CAMDHRVMNEQFF
DNA: TGTGCCATGGATCACAGGGTGATGAATGAGCAGTTCTTC
size: NA
V: TRBV12-5
J: TRBJ2-1
D: NA

CDR3: CAISPHSLGDDGELFF
DNA: TGTGCCATCAGTCCGCACTCACTGGGGGACGACGGGGAGCTGTTTTTT
size: NA
V: TRBV10-3
J: TRBJ2-2
D: NA

CDR3: CASSPMASGRGTDTQYF
DNA: TGTGCCAGCAGCCCCATGGCTAGCGGGAGGGGGACAGATACGCAGTATTTT
size: once
V: TRBV7-9
J: TRBJ2-3
D: TRBD2

CDR3: CASSLALAGGNEQFF
DNA: TGCGCCAGCAGCTTGGCTCTAGCGGGAGGAAATGAGCAGTTCTTC
size: NA
V: TRBV5-1
J: TRBJ2-1
D: TRBD2

CDR3: CASSPWESGNTIYF
DNA: TGTGCCAGCAGCCCGTGGGAATCTGGAAACACCATATATTTT
size: NA
V: TRBV7-8
J: TRBJ1-3
D: NA

CDR3: CASSVDRGRGYTF
DNA: TGTGCCAGCAGTGTCGACAGGGGAAGGGGCTACACCTTC
size: NA
V: TRBV6-1
J: TRBJ1-2
D: TRBD1

CDR3: CATATEPSSTDTQYF
DNA: TGTGCCACAGCGACAGAACCTTCTAGCACAGATACGCAGTATTTT
size: NA
V: TRBV6-6
J: TRBJ2-3
D: NA

CDR3: CASKFTIREDQPQHF
DNA: TGTGCCAGCAAATTTACTATCAGGGAGGATCAGCCCCAGCATTTT
size: NA
V: TRBV6-6
J: TRBJ1-5
D: NA

CDR3: CASSLGQGREKLFF
DNA: TGTGCCAGCAGCCTGGGACAGGGCCGGGAAAAACTGTTTTTT
size: NA
V: TRBV5-6
J: TRBJ1-4
D: TRBD1

CDR3: CAISEFSGGGGQPQHF
DNA: TGTGCCATCAGTGAGTTCTCCGGCGGGGGCGGGCAGCCCCAGCATTTT
size: NA
V: TRBV10-3
J: TRBJ1-5
D: NA

CDR3: CASSSTRNRARETQYF
DNA: TGCGCCAGCAGCTCTACTCGGAACAGGGCCAGAGAGACCCAGTACTTC
size: NA
V: TRBV5-1
J: TRBJ2-5
D: NA

CDR3: CASSSPRGGETQYF
DNA: TGTGCCAGCAGCTCTCCGCGGGGAGGTGAGACCCAGTACTTC
size: NA
V: TRBV5-4
J: TRBJ2-5
D: NA

CDR3: CASSTYRDGLFGYTF
DNA: TGTGCCAGTAGTACGTACCGGGACGGGCTTTTCGGCTACACCTTC
size: NA
V: TRBV19
J: TRBJ1-2
D: NA

CDR3: CASSLDGAGTGELFF
DNA: TGCGCCAGCAGCTTGGACGGGGCCGGGACCGGGGAGCTGTTTTTT
size: NA
V: TRBV5-1
J: TRBJ2-2
D: NA

CDR3: CASSLQGHGYTF
DNA: TGTGCCAGCAGTTTACAGGGTCATGGCTACACCTTC
size: NA
V: TRBV6-5
J: TRBJ1-2
D: NA

CDR3: CASRPDRNTGELFF
DNA: TGTGCCAGCAGGCCGGACAGAAACACCGGGGAGCTGTTTTTT
size: NA
V: TRBV2
J: TRBJ2-2
D: NA

CDR3: CASSSLSGSNYEQYF
DNA: TGCGCCAGCAGCTCCCTTAGCGGGAGTAACTACGAGCAGTACTTC
size: NA
V: TRBV5-1
J: TRBJ2-7
D: TRBD2

CDR3: CASSPSQGLQTQYF
DNA: TGTGCCAGTAGTCCCTCGCAGGGCTTACAGACCCAGTACTTC
size: NA
V: TRBV19
J: TRBJ2-5
D: NA

CDR3: CASSEAGKSGSRQFF
DNA: TGTGCCAGCAGTGAAGCGGGGAAAAGCGGCTCTAGGCAGTTCTTC
size: NA
V: TRBV6-1
J: TRBJ2-1
D: NA

CDR3: CASSSPGHLSYEQYF
DNA: TGTGCCAGCAGCTCCCCGGGACACCTTTCCTACGAGCAGTACTTC
size: NA
V: TRBV5-5
J: TRBJ2-7
D: NA

CDR3: CASSPTLQGNEQFF
DNA: TGTGCCAGCAGCCCAACCCTCCAGGGGAATGAGCAGTTCTTC
size: NA
V: TRBV7-3
J: TRBJ2-1
D: NA

CDR3: CASSELAGSSYEQYF
DNA: TGTGCCAGCAGTGAGCTAGCGGGTTCTTCCTACGAGCAGTACTTC
size: NA
V: TRBV6-1
J: TRBJ2-7
D: TRBD2

CDR3: CASSFGGPNEKLFF
DNA: TGTGCCAGCAGCTTCGGGGGCCCTAATGAAAAACTGTTTTTT
size: once
V: TRBV7-9
J: TRBJ1-4
D: NA

CDR3: CATLSGNTIYF
DNA: TGTGCCACTCTCTCTGGAAACACCATATATTTT
size: once
V: TRBV27
J: TRBJ1-3
D: NA

CDR3: CASSRDRGGGNEKLFF
DNA: TGTGCCAGCAGCCGGGACAGGGGAGGTGGTAATGAAAAACTGTTTTTT
size: hyperexpanded
V: TRBV28
J: TRBJ1-4
D: TRBD1

CDR3: CASNPRLAEQYF
DNA: TGTGCCAGCAACCCGCGACTAGCCGAGCAGTACTTC
size: NA
V: TRBV7-9
J: TRBJ2-7
D: TRBD2

CDR3: CASSEQGGGTQYF
DNA: TGTGCCAGCAGTGAACAGGGGGGAGGTACGCAGTATTTT
size: NA
V: TRBV6-4
J: TRBJ2-3
D: TRBD1

CDR3: CASSLGVLNPYEQYF
DNA: TGTGCCAGTAGTTTGGGTGTCTTGAACCCCTACGAGCAGTACTTC
size: NA
V: TRBV19
J: TRBJ2-7
D: NA

CDR3: CASSAKLDTYEQYF
DNA: TGTGCCAGCAGCGCAAAACTAGATACCTACGAGCAGTACTTC
size: NA
V: TRBV7-2
J: TRBJ2-7
D: NA

CDR3: CSAPPPGGLSYNEQFF
DNA: TGCAGCGCCCCCCCGCCGGGAGGCCTCTCCTACAATGAGCAGTTCTTC
size: NA
V: TRBV29-1
J: TRBJ2-1
D: TRBD2

CDR3: CASSPSAGGTRETQYF
DNA: TGTGCCAGCAGCCCCAGTGCGGGCGGGACTAGGGAGACCCAGTACTTC
size: NA
V: TRBV7-6
J: TRBJ2-5
D: TRBD2

CDR3: CASSSRPRVWQYF
DNA: TGTGCCAGCAGTAGCCGACCCAGGGTGTGGCAGTACTTC
size: NA
V: TRBV2
J: TRBJ2-7
D: NA